Following are 29 T cell receptor beta chains from one sample sequenced in a study of blood T cell repertoires in COVID-19. Some clones are missing from TCRdb's copy, which holds only in-frame ones; the method was immunoSEQ multiplex PCR. The data show around 220,000 clones, with about 90% seen just once and roughly 14% held by the top ten. The sample comprised PBMCs or T cells enriched from blood (not recorded which). The receptors were sampled from a woman aged 50 to 65 with acute COVID-19.

The chain uses TRBV28 and TRBJ2-5, with D possibly matching TRBD1 (5 bases). The V end was cut by 5 bases, the J end by 4 bases, with 14 bases between. Looked up from germline, CDR1 is MDHEN and CDR2 is SYDVKM. CDR3 length: 14 amino acids. The CDR3 coding sequence is TGTGCCAGCAGTGAGAGCTCAGGGTTAGAGACCCAGTACTTC. Translation: CASSESSGLETQYF. Filled out from reference TRBV28 and TRBJ2-5, the complete variable domain reads DVKVTQSSRYLVKRTGEKVFLECVQDMDHENMFWYRQDPGLGLRLIYFSYDVKMKEKGDIPEGYSVSREKKERFSLILESASTNQTSMYLCASSESSGLETQYFGPGTRLLVL.

In this sample, this clone turned up a few times. V and J are TRBV5-1 and TRBJ1-6; 7 bases are a match to TRBD1. Germline CDR1 is SGHRS and CDR2 is YFSETQ. The CDR3 loop spans 13 amino acids. V lost 6 bases, J lost 5 bases, and 2 bases stayed unmatched. The CDR3 sequence is CASKGTDNSPLHF. The CDR3 DNA reads TGCGCCAGCAAAGGGACAGATAATTCACCCCTCCACTTT.

Note on this clone: Other nucleotide sequences in the sample specify the same CDR3. CDR3: CASSLRGAGGPNNEQFF. The DNA for the CDR3 is TGTGCCAGCAGCTTAAGGGGAGCGGGAGGGCCGAACAATGAGCAGTTCTTC. This sequence joins TRBV7-2 and TRBJ2-1; 10 bases are a match to TRBD2. Germline trimming cut 2 bases from V and 5 bases from J; bases unmatched to any gene: 9. This CDR3 is 17 amino acids long. Germline V lookup: CDR1 SGHTA, CDR2 FQGNSA.

The rearrangement uses TRBV20-1 and TRBJ1-5, with 7 bases that match TRBD1. The CDR3 loop spans 12 amino acids. J was trimmed by 7 bases and V by 3 bases; bases with no gene match: 3. In germline, CDR1 is DFQATT, CDR2 SNEGSKA (reference sequence). The CDR3 sequence: CSASTGEQPQHF. CDR3 sequence (DNA): TGCAGTGCTAGTACAGGGGAACAGCCCCAGCATTTT.

The J gene is TRBJ1-2, the V gene TRBV5-1; D gene unclear. The germline V and J ends were trimmed by 4 bases and 3 bases, with 16 bases remaining between them. CDR3 length: 15 amino acids. Germline CDR1 is SGHRS and CDR2 is YFSETQ. The CDR3, as DNA: TGCGCCAGCAGCCTACCGCCCGGGGTGGACTATGGCTACACCTTC. Residues: CASSLPPGVDYGYTF.

The genes are TRBV7-9 and TRBJ2-7, with D possibly being TRBD1 (6 bases). There are 16 residues in the CDR3. V lost 5 bases to trimming and J lost 0 bases, with 17 bases between them. Germline CDR1 reads SEHNR; CDR2 reads FQNEAQ (reference sequence). CDR3 loop: CASSEFVGQSSYEQYF. DNA for the CDR3: TGTGCCAGCAGCGAATTCGTTGGACAGAGCTCCTACGAGCAGTACTTC.

This rearrangement joins TRBV2 to TRBJ2-5; 11 positions agree with TRBD2. This CDR3 region has 18 residues. CDR1 and CDR2 from the germline V gene are SNHLY and FYNNEI. Losses at the gene ends were 3 bases for V and 6 bases for J; bases not matched to a gene: 15. This CDR3 reads CASSDLLGTSGSRKTQYF. CDR3 coding DNA: TGTGCCAGCAGTGATTTGTTAGGAACTAGCGGGAGCAGGAAGACCCAGTACTTC.

J is TRBJ1-1 and V is TRBV20-1, with D perhaps matching TRBD1 (5 bases). This CDR3 is built from 11 residues. V was cut by 5 bases and J by 5 bases, with 9 bases left in between. Germline V gene lookup returns CDR1 DFQATT and CDR2 SNEGSKA (reference sequence). Here the CDR3 DNA reads TGCAGTGCTCCCAGGGCAACTGAAGCTTTCTTT. This encodes CSAPRATEAFF.

The CDR3 DNA follows: TGTGCCAGCAGATGGACAGGGGCCTACGAGCAGTACTTC. Translated: CASRWTGAYEQYF. The V and J genes are TRBV27 and TRBJ2-7, with 9 bases aligning to TRBD1. With V trimmed by 6 bases and J by 2 bases, 2 bases remained unmatched. The CDR3 contains 13 residues. In germline, CDR1 is MNHEY, CDR2 SMNVEV (reference sequence).

The V and J genes are TRBV19 and TRBJ2-7; a possible D gene is TRBD1 (5 bases). This CDR3 region has 16 residues. Germline V gene sequence: CDR1 LNHDA, CDR2 SQIVND (reference sequence). V lost 0 bases to trimming and J lost 0 bases, with 12 bases between them. This chain's CDR3 is CASSIDTDTSSYEQYF. The CDR3 DNA reads as TGTGCCAGTAGTATAGATACGGACACGAGCTCCTACGAGCAGTACTTC.

This clone was detected a few times. The rearrangement links TRBV13 to TRBJ1-2; 9 bases match TRBD1. The CDR3 totals 16 residues. The V and J ends lost 0 bases and 4 bases, in that order; junction bases with no gene match: 6. Per germline, CDR1 PRHDT and CDR2 FYEKMQ (reference sequence). CDR3 nucleotides: TGTGCCAGCAGCTTAGGCGGGACAGGGATTATCTATGGCTACACCTTC. Translated: CASSLGGTGIIYGYTF.

V gene TRBV2 combines with J gene TRBJ1-3; TRBD1 matches at 9 bases. CDR1 and CDR2 (germline): SNHLY, FYNNEI. V was clipped by 6 bases and J by 4 bases; unmatched bases: 7. The CDR3 runs 15 residues. The CDR3 reads CASRRDRALGNTIYF. The CDR3 DNA reads TGTGCCAGCAGGAGGGACAGGGCACTCGGAAACACCATATATTTT.

The J gene is TRBJ2-7, the V gene TRBV6-5; 9 bases are a match to TRBD2. The V gene's germline CDR1 is MNHEY and CDR2 SVGAGI. The CDR3 totals 13 residues. Germline trimming cut 8 bases from V and 6 bases from J; bases unmatched to any gene: 8. The CDR3 DNA sequence: TGTGCCAGCGGCGGGACTAGCCAACGCGAGCAGTACTTC. This gives the protein CASGGTSQREQYF.

The chain combines TRBV7-9 with TRBJ2-2, with D tentatively TRBD1 (5 bases). Trimming removed 2 bases from V and 8 bases from J, with 18 bases in between. The CDR3 consists of 16 residues. The V gene's germline CDR1 is SEHNR and CDR2 FQNEAQ (reference sequence). CDR3 nucleotide sequence: TGTGCCAGCAGCTTATACGCAGGGTCCGATCCGGGGGAGCTGTTTTTT. This encodes CASSLYAGSDPGELFF.

The chain recombines TRBV3-1 (or the pseudogene TRBV3-2) with TRBJ1-2, with 8 bases that match TRBD1. The CDR3 covers 14 residues. Losses at the gene ends were 2 bases for V and 5 bases for J; bases not matched to a gene: 4. Germline V gene sequence: CDR1 LGHDT, CDR2 YNNKEL (reference sequence). CDR3 in DNA: TGTGCCAGCAGCCAATCCGACAGGGGATATGGCTACACCTTC. Its translation: CASSQSDRGYGYTF.

The rearrangement joins TRBV5-1 to TRBJ2-7, with TRBD1 matching 8 bases. Unmatched junction bases numbered 11, after V lost 4 bases and J lost 2 bases. The CDR3 extends over 16 amino acids. The V gene's germline CDR1 is SGHRS and CDR2 YFSETQ. Written as DNA, the CDR3 is TGCGCCAGCAGCAAAAGATCCGGGACAGGAGCCTACGAGCAGTACTTC. Protein: CASSKRSGTGAYEQYF.

The chain recombines TRBV29-1 with TRBJ2-7; a weak D match, TRBD2 (6 bases). The CDR3 has 14 residues. Deletions cut 6 bases from V and 6 bases from J, with 21 bases between. CDR1 and CDR2 (germline): SQVTM, ANQGSEA. The CDR3 sequence: CSVAGNSPPLEQYF. CDR3 nucleotides: TGCAGCGTCGCGGGGAACAGCCCCCCCCTCGAGCAGTACTTC.

The V call is TRBV5-4, the J call TRBJ1-1; perhaps TRBD1 as D (6 bases). From germline, CDR1 is SGHNT and CDR2 YYREEE (reference sequence). This CDR3 spans 15 amino acids. V was cut by 0 bases and J by 1 base, with 10 bases left in between. CDR3 residues: CASSLDLRGNTEAFF. The CDR3 DNA follows: TGTGCCAGCAGCTTGGATCTCAGGGGGAACACTGAAGCTTTCTTT.

V usage is TRBV28 and J usage is TRBJ1-1, with 7 bases lining up with TRBD1. V lost 4 bases, J lost 5 bases, and 13 bases stayed unmatched. The CDR3 runs 16 residues. Per the germline V gene, CDR1 is MDHEN and CDR2 is SYDVKM. For the CDR3, the DNA is TGTGCCAGCAGTTCATCTTTCGACAGGGATGGGACTGAAGCTTTCTTT. Amino acid sequence: CASSSSFDRDGTEAFF.

This clone was counted once. This chain connects TRBV6-5 to TRBJ1-2, with 7 bases aligning to TRBD1. CDR3 length: 14 amino acids. Trimming cost V 6 bases and J 4 bases; bases outside gene matches: 8. The germline gives CDR1 MNHEY, CDR2 SVGAGI. The CDR3 coding sequence is TGTGCCAGCAGCCGGGACAGACCACCCTATGGCTACACCTTC. Its protein is CASSRDRPPYGYTF.

The chain is built from TRBV4-2 and TRBJ2-7; 9 bases align to TRBD2. V dropped 0 bases and J dropped 7; count of bases not matched to a gene: 10. Germline values: CDR1 LGHNA, CDR2 YNFKEQ. The CDR3 length is 16 residues. As DNA, the CDR3 is TGTGCCAGCAGCCAAGATGGGCGGGAGGGCCTTGGTGAGCAGTACTTC. This gives the protein CASSQDGREGLGEQYF.

This rearrangement joins TRBV11-3 to TRBJ2-1, with TRBD1 matching 9 bases. This CDR3 contains 15 residues. Germline assignment: CDR1 SGHNT and CDR2 YENEEA. The trim removed 2 bases at V and 8 bases at J, leaving 7 bases unmatched. The CDR3 region has the DNA TGTGCCAGCAGCTTAACAGGGGGCGTATTAGATGAGCAGTTCTTC. It is translated as CASSLTGGVLDEQFF.

The chain joins TRBV7-9 to TRBJ1-1; no clear D gene. With 1 base removed from V and 6 bases from J, the gap between germline ends came to 12 bases. This CDR3 is built from 14 residues. CDR1 is SEHNR and CDR2 is FQNEAQ in the germline V gene (reference sequence). CDR3 amino acids: CASSLDAVGSEAFF. The CDR3 bases are TGTGCCAGCAGCTTAGACGCGGTTGGGTCTGAAGCTTTCTTT.

The rearrangement uses TRBV24-1 and TRBJ2-1; D gene unclear. Trimming stripped 6 bases from V and 5 bases from J, with 10 bases between. This CDR3 is 13 amino acids long. In germline, CDR1 is KGHDR, CDR2 SFDVKD. The CDR3 DNA sequence: TGTGCCACCAGTACGCTATCCGACAATGAGCAGTTCTTC. This translates into CATSTLSDNEQFF.

The rearrangement joins TRBV28 to TRBJ1-5; 8 bases map to TRBD1. The CDR3 totals 16 residues. Germline values: CDR1 MDHEN, CDR2 SYDVKM. With 5 bases clipped from V and 3 bases from J, the junction kept 9 bases outside the gene matches. The CDR3: CASSPATGVVNQPQHF. The CDR3 region has the DNA TGTGCCAGCAGTCCCGCGACAGGGGTGGTCAATCAGCCCCAGCATTTT.

This rearrangement joins TRBV18 to TRBJ1-2, with D perhaps TRBD1 (6 bases). The CDR3 has 12 residues. CDR1 is KGHSH and CDR2 is LQKENI in the germline V gene. Trimming took 2 bases from V and 10 from J, leaving 11 bases between them. CDR3 nucleotides: TGTGCCAGCTCACCAGGACAGCGAAACTACACCTTC. Translating it yields CASSPGQRNYTF.

This chain joins TRBV6-1 and TRBJ2-3; 11 bases are a match to TRBD2. The CDR3 contains 15 residues. V lost 3 bases to trimming and J lost 6 bases; unmatched junction nucleotides: 5. Germline-derived CDR1 and CDR2 are MNHNS and SASEGT. CDR3 region: CASSDLAGGPDTQYF. The CDR3 coding sequence is TGTGCCAGCAGTGATTTAGCGGGAGGGCCGGATACGCAGTATTTT.

V usage is TRBV27 and J usage is TRBJ2-2; 9 bases map to TRBD1. Losses at the gene ends were 7 bases for V and 4 bases for J; bases not matched to a gene: 7. The CDR3 covers 15 residues. Germline V CDR1 and CDR2: MNHEY, SMNVEV (reference sequence). CDR3 residues: CASNRDRVGTGELFF. CDR3 DNA sequence: TGTGCCAGCAACCGGGACAGGGTCGGCACCGGGGAGCTGTTTTTT.

There are a few counts of this clone. This chain joins TRBV7-9 and TRBJ1-5; a possible D gene is TRBD1 (6 bases). Germline assignment: CDR1 SEHNR and CDR2 FQNEAQ (reference sequence). This CDR3 region has 16 residues. V lost 6 bases, J lost 2 bases, and 17 bases lay in between. The CDR3 is CASSRTGPSGNQPQHF. The CDR3 nucleotides read TGTGCCAGCAGTCGTACAGGGCCGTCGGGCAATCAGCCCCAGCATTTT.